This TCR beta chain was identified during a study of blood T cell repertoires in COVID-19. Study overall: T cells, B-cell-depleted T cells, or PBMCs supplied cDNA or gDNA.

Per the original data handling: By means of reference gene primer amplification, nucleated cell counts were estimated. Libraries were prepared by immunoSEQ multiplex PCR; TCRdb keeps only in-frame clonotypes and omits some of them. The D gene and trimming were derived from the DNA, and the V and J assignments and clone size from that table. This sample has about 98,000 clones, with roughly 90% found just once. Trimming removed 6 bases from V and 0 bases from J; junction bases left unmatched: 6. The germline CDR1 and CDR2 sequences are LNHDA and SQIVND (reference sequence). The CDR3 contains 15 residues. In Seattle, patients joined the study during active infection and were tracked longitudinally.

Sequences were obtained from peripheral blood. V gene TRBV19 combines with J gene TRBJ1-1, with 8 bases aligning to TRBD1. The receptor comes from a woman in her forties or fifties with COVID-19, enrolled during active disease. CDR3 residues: CASRHPDRVNTEAFF. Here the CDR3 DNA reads TGTGCCAGTAGACATCCGGACAGGGTGAACACTGAAGCTTTCTTT.